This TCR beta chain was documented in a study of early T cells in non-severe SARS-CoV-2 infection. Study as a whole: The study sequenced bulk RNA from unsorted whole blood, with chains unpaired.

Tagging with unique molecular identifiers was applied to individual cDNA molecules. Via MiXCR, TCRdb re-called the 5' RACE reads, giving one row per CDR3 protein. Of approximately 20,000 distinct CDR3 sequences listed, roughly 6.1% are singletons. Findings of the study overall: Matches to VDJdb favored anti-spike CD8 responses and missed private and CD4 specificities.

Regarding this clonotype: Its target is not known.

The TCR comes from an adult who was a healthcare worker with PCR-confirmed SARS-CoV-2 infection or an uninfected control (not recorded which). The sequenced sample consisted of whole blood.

The CDR3 nucleotides are TGTGCCAGCAGTGGAACTAGCGGGAGTGGTGAGCAGTTCTTC. Translated, it gives CASSGTSGSGEQFF. The chain has TRBV2 and TRBJ2-1; 11 bases agree with TRBD2. There are 14 residues in the CDR3. Germline lookup yields CDR1 SNHLY and CDR2 FYNNEI. V was pared by 4 bases and J by 9 bases, with 5 bases of the junction left unmatched.